This is a list of T cell receptor beta chains from one sample in a study of T cell responses to AZD1222 COVID-19 vaccine. Libraries were prepared by immunoSEQ multiplex PCR; TCRdb keeps only in-frame clonotypes and omits some of them. The table includes 100,000 to 150,000 clones, more than 75% detected once. The source was peripheral blood, collected 28 days after the second AZD1222 dose. These receptors were collected from an adult who received the AZD1222 COVID-19 vaccine. CDR3s include the opening cysteine and the closing phenylalanine or tryptophan. Each record gives: J gene, V gene, CDR3 protein.

J gene: TRBJ2-6; V gene: TRBV19; CDR3 protein: CATSWTGGRNVLTF
J gene: TRBJ2-1; V gene: TRBV20-1; CDR3 protein: CSASSGHRGEQFF
J gene: TRBJ1-1; V gene: TRBV9; CDR3 protein: CASSARGWGGTEAFF
J gene: TRBJ1-5; V gene: TRBV5-8; CDR3 protein: CASSLMKGVQPQHF
J gene: TRBJ1-1; V gene: TRBV7-9; CDR3 protein: CASSFGIRAEAFF
J gene: TRBJ1-1; V gene: TRBV5-6; CDR3 protein: CASSLYREAFF
J gene: TRBJ2-1; V gene: TRBV29-1; CDR3 protein: CSVRQDYNEQFF
J gene: TRBJ2-2; V gene: TRBV9; CDR3 protein: CASSPHGTGELFF
J gene: TRBJ1-5; V gene: TRBV11-2; CDR3 protein: CASSLGGPWQPQHF
J gene: TRBJ2-7; V gene: TRBV5-1; CDR3 protein: CASSLGTGGYEQYF
J gene: TRBJ2-1; V gene: TRBV7-6; CDR3 protein: CASSPAGTPRGVEQFF
J gene: TRBJ1-4; V gene: TRBV7-9; CDR3 protein: CASSLAATNEKLFF
J gene: TRBJ1-2; V gene: TRBV2; CDR3 protein: CASSLTGAYGYTF
J gene: TRBJ2-4; V gene: TRBV2; CDR3 protein: CASSARDRGLF
J gene: TRBJ2-2; V gene: TRBV9; CDR3 protein: CASSVAGGENTGELFF
J gene: TRBJ2-2; V gene: TRBV6-4; CDR3 protein: CASSDSAPPSGELFF
J gene: TRBJ2-3; V gene: TRBV5-1; CDR3 protein: CASSLKLAGALADTQYF
J gene: TRBJ2-7; V gene: TRBV11-3; CDR3 protein: CASSSRGQGSYEQYF
J gene: TRBJ2-1; V gene: TRBV28; CDR3 protein: CASTLTTEQFF
J gene: TRBJ1-2; V gene: TRBV6-4; CDR3 protein: CASRTTGIRKDNYGYTF
J gene: TRBJ2-3; V gene: TRBV28; CDR3 protein: CASSGGGYTDTQYF
J gene: TRBJ2-5; V gene: TRBV5-1; CDR3 protein: CASRASARETQYF
J gene: TRBJ1-3; V gene: TRBV12-5; CDR3 protein: CASGLGVSGNTIYF
J gene: TRBJ2-2; V gene: TRBV27; CDR3 protein: CASSGNRNTGELFF
J gene: TRBJ2-3; V gene: TRBV5-1; CDR3 protein: CASSPTLVAGGSAGTDTQYF
J gene: TRBJ2-4; V gene: TRBV7-9; CDR3 protein: CASSRTRRLAKNIQYF
J gene: TRBJ1-2; V gene: TRBV27; CDR3 protein: CASSRRAASSSLYYGYTF
J gene: TRBJ1-1; V gene: TRBV11-3; CDR3 protein: CASSCRLGTRTIDEAFF
J gene: TRBJ2-7; V gene: TRBV20-1; CDR3 protein: CSADGPLGQYF